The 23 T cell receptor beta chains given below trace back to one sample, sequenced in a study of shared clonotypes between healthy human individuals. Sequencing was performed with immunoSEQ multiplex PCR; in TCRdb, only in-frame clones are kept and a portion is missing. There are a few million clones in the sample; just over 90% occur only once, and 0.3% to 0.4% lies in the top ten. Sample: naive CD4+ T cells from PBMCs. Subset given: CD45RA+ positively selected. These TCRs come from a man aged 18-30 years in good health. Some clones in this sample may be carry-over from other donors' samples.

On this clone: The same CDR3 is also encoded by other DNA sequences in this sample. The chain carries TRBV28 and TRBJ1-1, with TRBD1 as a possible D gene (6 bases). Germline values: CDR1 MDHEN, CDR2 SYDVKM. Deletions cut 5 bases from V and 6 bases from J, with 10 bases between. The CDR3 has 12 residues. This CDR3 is CASSLRGAEAFF. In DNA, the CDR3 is TGTGCCAGCAGTCTCAGGGGCGCTGAAGCTTTCTTT.

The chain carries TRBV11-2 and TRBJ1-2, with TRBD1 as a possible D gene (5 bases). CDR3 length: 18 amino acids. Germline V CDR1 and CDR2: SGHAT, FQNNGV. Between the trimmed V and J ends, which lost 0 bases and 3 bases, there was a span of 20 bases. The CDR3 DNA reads TGTGCCAGCAGCTTAGACCAGGGACTCCCCGGGGGATACTATGGCTACACCTTC. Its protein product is CASSLDQGLPGGYYGYTF.

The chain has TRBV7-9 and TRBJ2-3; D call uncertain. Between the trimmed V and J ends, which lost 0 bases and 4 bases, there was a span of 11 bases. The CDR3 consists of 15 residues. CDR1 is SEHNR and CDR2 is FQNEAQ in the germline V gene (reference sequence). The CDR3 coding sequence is TGTGCCAGCAGCTTAGCGCGTTGGGCCGCAGATACGCAGTATTTT. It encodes CASSLARWAADTQYF.

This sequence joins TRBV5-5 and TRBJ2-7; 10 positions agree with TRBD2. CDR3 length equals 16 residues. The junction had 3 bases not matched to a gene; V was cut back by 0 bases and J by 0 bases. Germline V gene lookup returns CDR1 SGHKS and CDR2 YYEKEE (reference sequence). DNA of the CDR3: TGTGCCAGCAGCTTGGGAGCGGGAGGGCTCTCCTACGAGCAGTACTTC. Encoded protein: CASSLGAGGLSYEQYF.

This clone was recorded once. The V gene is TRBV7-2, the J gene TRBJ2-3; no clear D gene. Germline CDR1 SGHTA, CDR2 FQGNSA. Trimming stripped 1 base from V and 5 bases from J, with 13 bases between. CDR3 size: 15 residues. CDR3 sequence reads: CASSLVGPQRDTQYF. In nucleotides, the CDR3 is TGTGCCAGCAGCTTAGTCGGCCCTCAGAGAGATACGCAGTATTTT.

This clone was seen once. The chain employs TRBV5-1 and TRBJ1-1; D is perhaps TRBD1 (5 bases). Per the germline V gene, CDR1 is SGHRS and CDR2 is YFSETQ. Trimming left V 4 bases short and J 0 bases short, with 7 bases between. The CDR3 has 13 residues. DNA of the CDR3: TGCGCCAGCAGCGGGACCGTGAACACTGAAGCTTTCTTT. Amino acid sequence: CASSGTVNTEAFF.

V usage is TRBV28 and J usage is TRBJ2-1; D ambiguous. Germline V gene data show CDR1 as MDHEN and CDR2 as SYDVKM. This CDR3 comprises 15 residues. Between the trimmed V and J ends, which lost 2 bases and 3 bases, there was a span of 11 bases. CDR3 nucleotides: TGTGCCAGCAGTTTACGGGCGGCCGACTACAATGAGCAGTTCTTC. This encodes CASSLRAADYNEQFF.

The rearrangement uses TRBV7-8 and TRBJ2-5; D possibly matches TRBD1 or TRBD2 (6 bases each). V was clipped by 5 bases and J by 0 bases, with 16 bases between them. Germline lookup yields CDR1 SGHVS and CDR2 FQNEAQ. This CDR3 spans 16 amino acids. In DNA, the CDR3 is TGTGCCAGCAGCCAACGGAGGGGGGAGTACCAAGAGACCCAGTACTTC. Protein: CASSQRRGEYQETQYF. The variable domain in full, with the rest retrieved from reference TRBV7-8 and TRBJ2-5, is GAGVSQSPRYKVAKRGQDVALRCDPISGHVSLFWYQQALGQGPEFLTYFQNEAQLDKSGLPSDRFFAERPEGSVSTLKIQRTQQEDSAVYLCASSQRRGEYQETQYFGPGTRLLVL.

This CDR3 is CASSLAGAGSNEQFF. CDR3 DNA sequence: TGTGCCAGCAGTCTAGCGGGAGCGGGTAGCAATGAGCAGTTCTTC. This chain connects TRBV2 to TRBJ2-1; 10 nucleotides match TRBD2. Germline-derived CDR1 and CDR2 are SNHLY and FYNNEI. This CDR3 comprises 15 residues. The V and J ends lost 5 bases and 6 bases, in that order; junction bases with no gene match: 7.

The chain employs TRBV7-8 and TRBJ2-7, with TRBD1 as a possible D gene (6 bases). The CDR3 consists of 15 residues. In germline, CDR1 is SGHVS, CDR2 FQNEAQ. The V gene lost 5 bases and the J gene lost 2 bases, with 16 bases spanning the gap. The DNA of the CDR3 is TGTGCCAGCAGCCCTCCCAGGACAGTCCCCTACGAGCAGTACTTC. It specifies CASSPPRTVPYEQYF.

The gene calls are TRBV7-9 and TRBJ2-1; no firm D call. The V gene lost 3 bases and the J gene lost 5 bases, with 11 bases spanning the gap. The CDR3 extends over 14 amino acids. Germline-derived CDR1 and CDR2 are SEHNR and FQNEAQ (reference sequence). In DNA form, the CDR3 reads TGTGCCAGCAGCTTGGGCGGAGCAAACAATGAGCAGTTCTTC. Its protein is CASSLGGANNEQFF. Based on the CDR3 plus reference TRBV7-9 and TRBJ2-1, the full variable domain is DTGVSQNPRHKITKRGQNVTFRCDPISEHNRLYWYRQTLGQGPEFLTYFQNEAQLEKSRLLSDRFSAERPKGSFSTLEIQRTEQGDSAMYLCASSLGGANNEQFFGPGTRLTVL.

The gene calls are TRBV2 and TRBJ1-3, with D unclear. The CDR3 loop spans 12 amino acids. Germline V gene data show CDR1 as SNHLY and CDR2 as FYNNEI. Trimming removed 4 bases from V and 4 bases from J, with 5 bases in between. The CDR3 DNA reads TGTGCCAGCAGTGCCCTCGGAAACACCATATATTTT. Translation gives CASSALGNTIYF.

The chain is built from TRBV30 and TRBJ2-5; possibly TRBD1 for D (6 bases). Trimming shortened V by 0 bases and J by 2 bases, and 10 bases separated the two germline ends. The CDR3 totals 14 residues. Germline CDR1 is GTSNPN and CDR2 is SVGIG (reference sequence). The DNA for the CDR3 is TGTGCCTGGAGTGTACAAACAGGGCAAGAGACCCAGTACTTC. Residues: CAWSVQTGQETQYF.

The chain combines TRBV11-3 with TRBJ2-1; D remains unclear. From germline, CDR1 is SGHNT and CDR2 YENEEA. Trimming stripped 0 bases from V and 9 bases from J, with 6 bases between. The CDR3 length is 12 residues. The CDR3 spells CASSLDGPEQFF. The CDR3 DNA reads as TGTGCCAGCAGCTTAGACGGCCCTGAGCAGTTCTTC.

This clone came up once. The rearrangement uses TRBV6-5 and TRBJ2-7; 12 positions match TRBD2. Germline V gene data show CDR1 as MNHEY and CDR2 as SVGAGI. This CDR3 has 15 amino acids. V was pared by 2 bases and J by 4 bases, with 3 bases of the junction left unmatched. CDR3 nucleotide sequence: TGTGCCAGCAGTTACGGGACTAGCGGGCGATACGAGCAGTACTTC. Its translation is CASSYGTSGRYEQYF.

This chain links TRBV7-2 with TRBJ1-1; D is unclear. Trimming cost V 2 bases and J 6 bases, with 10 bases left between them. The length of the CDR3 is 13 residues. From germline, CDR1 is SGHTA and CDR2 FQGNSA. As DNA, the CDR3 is TGTGCCAGCAGCTTAAGCTTCCAGGCTGAAGCTTTCTTT. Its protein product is CASSLSFQAEAFF.

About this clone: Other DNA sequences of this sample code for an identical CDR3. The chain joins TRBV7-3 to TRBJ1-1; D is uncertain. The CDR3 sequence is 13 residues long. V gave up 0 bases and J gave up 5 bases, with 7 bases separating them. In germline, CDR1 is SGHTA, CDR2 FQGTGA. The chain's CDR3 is CASSLTGRTEAFF. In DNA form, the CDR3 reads TGTGCCAGCAGCTTAACAGGGAGGACTGAAGCTTTCTTT. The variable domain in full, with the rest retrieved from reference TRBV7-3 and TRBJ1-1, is GAGVSQTPSNKVTEKGKYVELRCDPISGHTALYWYRQSLGQGPEFLIYFQGTGAADDSGLPNDRFFAVRPEGSVSTLKIQRTERGDSAVYLCASSLTGRTEAFFGQGTRLTVV.

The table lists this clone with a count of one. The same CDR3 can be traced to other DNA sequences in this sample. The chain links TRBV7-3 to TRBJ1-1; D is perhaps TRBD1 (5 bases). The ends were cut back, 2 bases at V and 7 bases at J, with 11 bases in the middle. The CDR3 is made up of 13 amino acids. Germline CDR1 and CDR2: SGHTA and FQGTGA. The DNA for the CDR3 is TGTGCCAGCAGCTTAGGTCAGGGCAGTGAAGCTTTCTTT. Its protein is CASSLGQGSEAFF. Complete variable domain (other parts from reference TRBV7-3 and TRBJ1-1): GAGVSQTPSNKVTEKGKYVELRCDPISGHTALYWYRQSLGQGPEFLIYFQGTGAADDSGLPNDRFFAVRPEGSVSTLKIQRTERGDSAVYLCASSLGQGSEAFFGQGTRLTVV.

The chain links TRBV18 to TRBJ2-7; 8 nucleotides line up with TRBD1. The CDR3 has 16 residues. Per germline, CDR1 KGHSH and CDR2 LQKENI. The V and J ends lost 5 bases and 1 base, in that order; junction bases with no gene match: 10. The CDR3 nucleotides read TGTGCCAGCTCAAAGGCCGCCCGGACAGGGTCCTACGAGCAGTACTTC. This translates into CASSKAARTGSYEQYF.

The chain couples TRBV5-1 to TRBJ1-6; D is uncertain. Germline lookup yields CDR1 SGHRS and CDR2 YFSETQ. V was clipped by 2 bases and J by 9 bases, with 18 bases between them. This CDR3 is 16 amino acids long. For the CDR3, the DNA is TGCGCCAGCAGCTTAACCCCCTCGAGTAGGACTTCACCCCTCCACTTT. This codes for CASSLTPSSRTSPLHF.

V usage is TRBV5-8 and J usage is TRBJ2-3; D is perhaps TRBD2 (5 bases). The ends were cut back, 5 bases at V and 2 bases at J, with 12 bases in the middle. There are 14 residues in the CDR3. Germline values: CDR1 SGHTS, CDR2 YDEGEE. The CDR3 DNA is TGTGCCAGCAGGATGAGAGGGTCCACAGATACGCAGTATTTT. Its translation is CASRMRGSTDTQYF. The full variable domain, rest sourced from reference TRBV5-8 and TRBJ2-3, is EAGVTQSPTHLIKTRGQQATLRCSPISGHTSVYWYQQALGLGLQFLLWYDEGEERNRGNFPPRFSGRQFPNYSSELNVNALELEDSALYLCASRMRGSTDTQYFGPGTRLTVL.

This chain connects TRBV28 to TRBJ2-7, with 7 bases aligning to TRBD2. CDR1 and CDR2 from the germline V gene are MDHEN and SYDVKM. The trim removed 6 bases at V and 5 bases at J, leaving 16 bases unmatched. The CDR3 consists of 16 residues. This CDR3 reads CASSPAWGGSFHEQYF. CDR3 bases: TGTGCCAGCAGCCCCGCATGGGGCGGGAGCTTCCACGAGCAGTACTTC. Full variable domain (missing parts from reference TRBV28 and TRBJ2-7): DVKVTQSSRYLVKRTGEKVFLECVQDMDHENMFWYRQDPGLGLRLIYFSYDVKMKEKGDIPEGYSVSREKKERFSLILESASTNQTSMYLCASSPAWGGSFHEQYFGPGTRLTVT.

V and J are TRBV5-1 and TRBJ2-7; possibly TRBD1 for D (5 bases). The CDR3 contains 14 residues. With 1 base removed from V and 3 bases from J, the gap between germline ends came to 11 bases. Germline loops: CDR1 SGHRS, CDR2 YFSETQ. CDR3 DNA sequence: TGCGCCAGCAGCTTGATGGCAGGGAACTACGAGCAGTACTTC. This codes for CASSLMAGNYEQYF.